This TCR beta chain came from a study of response to subunit inactivated influenza vaccine (dated by TCRdb to 2016 to 2018). About the study as a whole: Deep quantitative profiling of the T cell receptor repertoire was used in the study to follow responses to a trivalent subunit inactivated influenza vaccine. The full study reports these points: It was suggested by the authors that each seasonal influenza vaccination may recruit only a limited number of new T cells.

As for this clonotype: Its antigen target is currently unknown. Per-base qualities were not stored, and no clone one base away is much larger.

Library preparation was by RT-PCR. The instrument was an Illumina HiSeq 2500. The raw public reads went through TCRdb reprocessing: fastp at Q25, MiXCR clone calling, in-frame beta chains kept. Rows merge per CDR3 protein into single entries with the most common DNA and genes. This sample lists hundreds of thousands of distinct CDR3 sequences; 13% to 15% were detected once. 7.5% to 8% of the sample belongs to the ten largest clones. From its cysteine to its phenylalanine, the CDR3 spans 15 amino acids. Left in the record is the CDR3 DNA by itself, 45 bases read in frame from the first base. V and J are trimmed by 6 bases and 7 bases, and the gene matches miss 9 bases of the junction.

The clonotype originates from a middle-aged man who received an inactivated influenza vaccine. Donor details come from another sample of the same person, matched by shared clones. This sample comprised PBMCs from blood, obtained 14 to 15 days before vaccination. In this chain, TRBV12-3 or TRBV12-4 is recombined with TRBJ2-3; 11 middle bases align to TRBD2. The DNA sequence is TGTGCCAGCAGAAATAGCGGGAGGGCCTATTATACGCAGTATTTT. Its protein product is CASRNSGRAYYTQYF.